A selection of T cell receptor beta chains follows, all from one sample in a study of glioma-infiltrating T cells after dendritic cell vaccination. Data came from immunoSEQ multiplex PCR; TCRdb stores just in-frame clones and leaves some out. The data hold fewer than 100,000 clones, with 86% observed a single time. Source: blood, taken before dendritic cell vaccination. The receptor source for this set is a human donor with glioblastoma. CDR3s include the opening cysteine and the closing phenylalanine or tryptophan. Each record gives: clone size, J gene, V gene, D gene, CDR3 DNA, CDR3 protein. D genes are given only for firm matches. The size entry is marked missing in some rows and otherwise reads once, few, many or a size class.

NA	TRBJ1-5	TRBV7-6	NA	TGTGCCAGCAGCCAGAGGACGGGACTGAATCAGCCCCAGCATTTT	CASSQRTGLNQPQHF
NA	TRBJ2-7	TRBV6-5	NA	TGTGCCAGCAGTTACCGGGCGACAGGTTTCTACGAGCAGTACTTC	CASSYRATGFYEQYF
NA	TRBJ1-5	TRBV28	NA	TGTGCCAGCAGTTTATTGTCCAGACTAACCAATCAGCCCCAGCATTTT	CASSLLSRLTNQPQHF
NA	TRBJ1-1	TRBV10-3	TRBD1	TGTGCCATCAGTGGCGACAGGGTAGAAGCTTTCTTT	CAISGDRVEAFF
NA	TRBJ2-6	TRBV27	TRBD1	TGTGCCAGCAGGTTCGGGACAGGGGCTGGGGCCAACGTCCTGACTTTC	CASRFGTGAGANVLTF
NA	TRBJ1-2	TRBV29-1	TRBD1	TGCAGCGTTGACCGGGACAGAGAAAACGCTAACTATGGCTACACCTTC	CSVDRDRENANYGYTF
NA	TRBJ2-3	TRBV10-1	NA	NA	CASSVGGGTHF
NA	TRBJ2-7	TRBV15	TRBD2	TGTGCCACCCGTCACCTAGCGGGGGGTTCGTACGAGCAGTACTTC	CATRHLAGGSYEQYF
NA	TRBJ2-2	TRBV6-1	NA	TGTGCCAGCAGTGTAGAGGGACTCGCAACCGGGGAGCTGTTTTTT	CASSVEGLATGELFF
NA	TRBJ2-7	TRBV7-9	NA	TGTGCCAGCAACGGACACGGATCCTACGAGCAGTACTTC	CASNGHGSYEQYF
NA	TRBJ2-7	TRBV7-8	NA	TGTGCCAGCAGCGAAGTACAGGGCAATACCTACGAGCAGTACTTC	CASSEVQGNTYEQYF
NA	TRBJ1-2	TRBV5-1	TRBD1	TGCGCCAGCAGCCGGGACAGGGAATATGGCTACACCTTC	CASSRDREYGYTF
NA	TRBJ1-2	TRBV7-2	TRBD1	TGTGCCAGCAGCTCTCTTCGACAGGGGTACTATGGCTACACCTTC	CASSSLRQGYYGYTF
NA	TRBJ2-7	TRBV13	TRBD2	TGTGCCAGCAGCTCTACATCGGGACTAGCGTTGACCTACGAGCAGTACTTC	CASSSTSGLALTYEQYF
once	TRBJ2-5	TRBV27	TRBD2	TGTGCCAGCAGCCCCTTAGGGACTAGCGGGAGGGCCATATGGGAGACCCAGTACTTC	CASSPLGTSGRAIWETQYF
NA	TRBJ2-7	TRBV5-1	TRBD2	TGCGCCAGCAGCGGCTCAGAGGCTAGCGGGGGATCCTACGAGCAGTACTTC	CASSGSEASGGSYEQYF
NA	TRBJ2-1	TRBV7-8	TRBD2	TGTGCCAGCAGCCATGGACTAGCGGGGGGGCTAGAGCAGTTCTTC	CASSHGLAGGLEQFF
NA	TRBJ2-7	TRBV19	TRBD1	TGTGCCAGTAGTAGACCCGGGACAGGGGACTCCTACGAGCAGTACTTC	CASSRPGTGDSYEQYF
NA	TRBJ1-2	TRBV6-5	NA	TGTGCCAGCAGTTACTCGCCAGGGGAATATGGCTACACCTTC	CASSYSPGEYGYTF
NA	TRBJ1-4	TRBV4-2	TRBD1	TGTGCCAGCAGCCGAGGTGAGACAGGGGGAAATGAAAAACTGTTTTTT	CASSRGETGGNEKLFF
NA	TRBJ2-1	TRBV27	TRBD2	TGTGCCAGCAAACCGGGACTAGCGTATAATGAGCAGTTCTTC	CASKPGLAYNEQFF
NA	TRBJ2-7	TRBV13	NA	TGTGCCAGCGAGCCTTCGGGGGACGGACCCATGGAGCAGTACTTC	CASEPSGDGPMEQYF
NA	TRBJ1-2	TRBV5-6	NA	TGTGCCAGCAGCTTGTCCGGGGAGGTCTATGGCTACACCTTC	CASSLSGEVYGYTF
once	TRBJ2-7	TRBV9	TRBD1	TGTGCCAGCAGCTTTGCGGGACAGGGCGGCGAGCAGTACTTC	CASSFAGQGGEQYF
NA	TRBJ1-2	TRBV7-9	TRBD1	TGTGCCAGCACCTTGACAGGGGCTCTTTATGGCTACACCTTC	CASTLTGALYGYTF
once	TRBJ2-3	TRBV25-1	NA	TGTGCCAGCAGTGTTCAGGGGCACGCAGATACGCAGTATTTT	CASSVQGHADTQYF
NA	TRBJ1-1	TRBV27	NA	TGTGCCAGCAAAAGGGAGTGGTACACTGAAGCTTTCTTT	CASKREWYTEAFF
NA	TRBJ2-7	TRBV10-3	TRBD2	TGTGCCATCAGTGGACTAGCGGGAGGCGAGCAGTACTTC	CAISGLAGGEQYF
NA	TRBJ2-5	TRBV10-2	TRBD1	TGCGCCAGCAGTAAGGGACAGTGGTGGGAGACCCAGTACTTC	CASSKGQWWETQYF
NA	TRBJ2-3	TRBV4-1	NA	TGCGCCAGCAGCTGGAGCGGAGGTAGCACAGATACGCAGTATTTT	CASSWSGGSTDTQYF
NA	TRBJ2-7	TRBV4-2	NA	TGTGCCAGCAGCCAGTCGACCGGGATGTCCTACGAGCAGTACTTC	CASSQSTGMSYEQYF
NA	TRBJ1-1	TRBV30	NA	TGTGCCTGGAGTGTACGGTCCCGGGACACTGAAGCTTTCTTT	CAWSVRSRDTEAFF
NA	TRBJ2-7	TRBV6-5	TRBD1	TGTGCCAGCAGTTACGGCGGACAGGGCCCGTACGAGCAGTACTTC	CASSYGGQGPYEQYF
NA	TRBJ2-3	TRBV6-1	TRBD1	TGTGCCAGCAGTGCCCTGGCAGGGGGTGATACAGATACGCAGTATTTT	CASSALAGGDTDTQYF
once	TRBJ1-4	TRBV7-9	TRBD1	TGTGCCAGCAGCGAGGCCGGGACAGGGCGGGAAAAACTGTTTTTT	CASSEAGTGREKLFF
NA	TRBJ2-3	TRBV4-2	NA	TGTGCCAGCAGCCAAGATCGGGGGGATACGCAGTATTTT	CASSQDRGDTQYF
NA	TRBJ2-5	TRBV2	TRBD2	TGTGCCAGCAGTGAAGGGGGGACTAAAGAGACCCAGTACTTC	CASSEGGTKETQYF
NA	TRBJ2-7	TRBV4-2	NA	TGTGCCAGCAGCCCAGAATGGACAGCCCTGACCTACGAGCAGTACTTC	CASSPEWTALTYEQYF
NA	TRBJ1-2	TRBV14	TRBD1	TGTGCCAGCAGCCTTTACAGGGGCCCCTATGGCTACACCTTC	CASSLYRGPYGYTF
once	TRBJ2-7	TRBV18	TRBD1	TGTGCCAGCTCACCAACGCAAGGACAGGTGTCCTACGAGCAGTACTTC	CASSPTQGQVSYEQYF
NA	TRBJ2-3	TRBV27	TRBD2	TGTGCCAGCAGTTTAGGAGGGACTAGCGGGGCAGATACGCAGTATTTT	CASSLGGTSGADTQYF
NA	TRBJ2-1	TRBV4-3	NA	TGCGCCAGCAGCCAAGGGGGGGTCACGTACAATGAGCAGTTCTTC	CASSQGGVTYNEQFF
NA	TRBJ2-1	TRBV6-6	NA	TGTGCCAGCAGCAAACAGGGTTTCAATGAGCAGTTCTTC	CASSKQGFNEQFF
NA	TRBJ2-3	TRBV9	TRBD2	TGTGCCAGCAGCAGGGAACCAGCGGGGTCGCAAGATACGCAGTATTTT	CASSREPAGSQDTQYF
few	TRBJ1-3	TRBV11-2	TRBD1	TGTGCCAGCAGCTTCGGGACAGGGACTGGAAACACCATATATTTT	CASSFGTGTGNTIYF
NA	TRBJ1-1	TRBV7-2	NA	TGTGCCAGCAGCCCCGAGGGGGGGGCCCCGCGCACTGAAGCTTTCTTT	CASSPEGGAPRTEAFF
once	TRBJ2-1	TRBV5-4	TRBD1	TGTGCCAGCAGCTTGGATGGACAGGGTTACAATGAGCAGTTCTTC	CASSLDGQGYNEQFF
NA	TRBJ2-7	TRBV30	NA	TGTGCCTGGAGTCCCGACAGCTACGAGCAGTACTTC	CAWSPDSYEQYF
NA	TRBJ2-3	TRBV7-3	TRBD2	TGTGCCAGCAGCTCGAAGACTAGCGGGAGGGCCACAGATACGCAGTATTTT	CASSSKTSGRATDTQYF
NA	TRBJ1-1	TRBV27	NA	TGTGCCAGCAGTCCCCGCCGGGGGAACACTGAAGCTTTCTTT	CASSPRRGNTEAFF
NA	TRBJ2-7	TRBV11-2	TRBD1	TGTGCCAGCAGCTTTGGACAGGGTTCCTACGAGCAGTACTTC	CASSFGQGSYEQYF
once	TRBJ1-1	TRBV5-4	NA	TGTGCCAGCAGCGGAGGGACGGGCACTGAAGCTTTCTTT	CASSGGTGTEAFF
NA	TRBJ2-7	TRBV7-6	NA	TGTGCCAGCAGCTTAACGGGGGACGAGCAGTACTTC	CASSLTGDEQYF